Given below is one TCR beta chain in context. As processed by the authors: Researchers report that nucleated cell counts were estimated from reference gene primer amplification. Assay: immunoSEQ multiplex PCR; the TCRdb copy retains only in-frame clones and omits some. Clone size and the V and J calls come from that table; the DNA yielded D and trimming. The sample has around 340,000 clones; about 86% are singletons. This entry comes from a study of blood T cell repertoires in COVID-19. For the study at large: Specimens from acute and convalescent COVID-19 originated in the United States, Italy and Spain. PBMCs, B-cell-depleted T cells, or T cells provided the cDNA or gDNA that made up the material.

The CDR3 has 16 amino acids. V lost 6 bases and J 2 bases, leaving 17 bases between the germline ends. The V gene is TRBV5-3, the J gene TRBJ2-2; possible D gene TRBD1, 7 bases. TRBV5-3 falls under the ORF class, with uncertain function. The clonotype comes from a young man with active or convalescent COVID-19. Sequenced input: peripheral blood. The CDR3 spells CARTPGGQSNTGELFF. CDR3 DNA: TGTGCCAGAACCCCCGGGGGACAGAGTAACACCGGGGAGCTGTTTTTT.